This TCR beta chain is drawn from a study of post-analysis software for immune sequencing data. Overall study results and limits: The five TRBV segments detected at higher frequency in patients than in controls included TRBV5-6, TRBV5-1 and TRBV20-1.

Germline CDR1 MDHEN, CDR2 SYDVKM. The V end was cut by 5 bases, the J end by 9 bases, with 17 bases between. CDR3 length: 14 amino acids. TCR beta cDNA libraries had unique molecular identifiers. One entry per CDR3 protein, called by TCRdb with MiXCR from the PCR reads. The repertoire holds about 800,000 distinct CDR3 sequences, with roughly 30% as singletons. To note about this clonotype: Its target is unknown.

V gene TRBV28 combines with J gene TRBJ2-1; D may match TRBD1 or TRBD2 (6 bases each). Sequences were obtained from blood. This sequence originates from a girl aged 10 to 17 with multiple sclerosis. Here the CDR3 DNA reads TGTGCCAGCAGTCCCGGTAGGGGGGTTGCTGAGCAGTTCTTC. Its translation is CASSPGRGVAEQFF. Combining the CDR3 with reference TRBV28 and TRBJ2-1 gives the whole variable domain DVKVTQSSRYLVKRTGEKVFLECVQDMDHENMFWYRQDPGLGLRLIYFSYDVKMKEKGDIPEGYSVSREKKERFSLILESASTNQTSMYLCASSPGRGVAEQFFGPGTRLTVL.